These 7 T cell receptor beta chains share one sample of origin, sequenced in a study of patients and donors after allogeneic stem cell transplantation. TCRdb re-called the RT-PCR reads through MiXCR, storing one row per CDR3 protein. The sample yields about a million distinct CDR3 sequences, roughly 17% seen once. Material: blood, either unsorted or a sorted T cell fraction (not recorded which). The source of these receptors is a human donor who was either an allogeneic HSCT recipient or a stem cell or donor lymphocyte infusion donor (not recorded which). It is not recorded whose cells these are; they may come from a transplant donor.

The rearrangement links TRBV2 to TRBJ2-1; D possibly corresponds to TRBD1 (6 bases). CDR1 and CDR2 from the germline V gene are SNHLY and FYNNEI. V was pared by 8 bases and J by 4 bases, with 15 bases between. CDR3 length: 14 amino acids. The CDR3 loop reads CASLRVQGYNEQFF. CDR3 DNA sequence: TGTGCCAGCCTCAGGGTACAGGGTTACAATGAGCAGTTCTTC.

This clonotype was recorded many times. The V gene is TRBV12-3 or TRBV12-4, the J gene TRBJ2-7, with TRBD1 identical over 7 bases. The CDR3 totals 13 residues. J gave up 3 bases and V 8 bases, and 7 bases lay outside the gene matches. DNA of the CDR3: TGTGCCAGCTCCACAGGGGAAGGCTACGAGCAGTACTTC. It yields the protein CASSTGEGYEQYF.

This clonotype was counted a few times. V is TRBV7-8 and J is TRBJ1-3; D is uncertain. The CDR3 extends over 15 amino acids. Trimming stripped 2 bases from V and 0 bases from J, with 8 bases between. Germline V gives CDR1 SGHVS, CDR2 FQNEAQ. In DNA form, the CDR3 reads TGTGCCAGCAGCTTATTCGAGCTCTCTGGAAACACCATATATTTT. Translation gives CASSLFELSGNTIYF.

The V and J genes are TRBV7-9 and TRBJ1-1, with 12 bases identical to TRBD1. Germline values: CDR1 SEHNR, CDR2 FQNEAQ (reference sequence). The CDR3 extends over 16 amino acids. The V segment lost 3 bases and the J segment 5 bases; nucleotides outside the gene matches: 7. CDR3 region: CASSLYRDRGRTEAFF. The DNA for the CDR3 is TGTGCCAGCAGCTTGTACCGGGACAGGGGGCGGACTGAAGCTTTCTTT.

This clonotype was seen ten or more times. This sequence joins TRBV20-1 and TRBJ1-4; D perhaps matches TRBD1 (6 bases). The CDR3 runs to 14 residues. V lost 2 bases and J 7 bases, leaving 14 bases between the germline ends. CDR1 and CDR2 (germline): DFQATT, SNEGSKA (reference sequence). The CDR3 coding sequence is TGCAGTGCTAGAAAACCCGGGACAACTGAAAAACTGTTTTTT. Residues: CSARKPGTTEKLFF.

This clonotype was seen only a few times. For the CDR3, the DNA is TGTGCCAGCAGCTTAGTCGGAAAAACAGGGGAAGAGACCCAGTACTTC. This translates into CASSLVGKTGEETQYF. The chain links TRBV7-8 to TRBJ2-5; TRBD1 matches 7 bases. V lost 1 base to trimming and J lost 3 bases; unmatched junction nucleotides: 8. The V gene's germline CDR1 is SGHVS and CDR2 FQNEAQ. This CDR3 comprises 16 residues.

This chain connects TRBV12-5 to TRBJ1-4, with 8 bases lining up with TRBD1. CDR1 and CDR2 (germline): LGHNT, FRNRAP. Trimming at V came to 5 bases and at J to 8 bases, leaving 7 bases not matched to a gene. The CDR3 loop spans 14 amino acids. CDR3 DNA sequence: TGTGCTAGTGGTACCGGACAGGGAGGAGAAAAACTGTTTTTT. Residues: CASGTGQGGEKLFF.